Following are 22 T cell receptor beta chains from one sample sequenced in a study of cytomegalovirus exposure and HLA in healthy donors. Sequenced by immunoSEQ multiplex PCR; TCRdb stores in-frame clones only, minus some. The table records hundreds of thousands of clones, around nine tenths of them present only once. The sample was PBMCs. The receptor source for this set is a woman aged 18-29 years in good health and CMV-seronegative.

The rearrangement uses TRBV9 and TRBJ2-5; weak D call: TRBD2 (6 bases). The CDR3 runs to 11 residues. V was trimmed by 5 bases and J by 5 bases, leaving 7 bases between them. Germline CDR1 and CDR2: SGDLS and YYNGEE. Here the CDR3 DNA reads TGTGCCAGCAGTCGGGGGGAGACCCAGTACTTC. Its translation is CASSRGETQYF.

The chain carries TRBV2 and TRBJ2-7; 7 nucleotides align to TRBD1. Trimming cost V 10 bases and J 3 bases; bases outside gene matches: 9. This CDR3 spans 13 amino acids. Looked up from germline, CDR1 is SNHLY and CDR2 is FYNNEI. The CDR3 DNA sequence: TGTGCCACCGCCCGGGACAGCTACTACGAGCAGTACTTC. Protein product: CATARDSYYEQYF.

V is TRBV9 and J is TRBJ1-1; D unresolved. V was clipped by 2 bases and J by 0 bases, with 5 bases between them. The germline V gene has CDR1 SGDLS and CDR2 YYNGEE. This CDR3 region has 13 residues. CDR3 amino acids: CASSVEMNTEAFF. The CDR3 bases are TGTGCCAGCAGCGTGGAGATGAACACTGAAGCTTTCTTT. The full variable domain, its missing parts supplied by reference TRBV9 and TRBJ1-1, is DSGVTQTPKHLITATGQRVTLRCSPRSGDLSVYWYQQSLDQGLQFLIQYYNGEERAKGNILERFSAQQFPDLHSELNLSSLELGDSALYFCASSVEMNTEAFFGQGTRLTVV.

V and J are TRBV18 and TRBJ1-1, with no clear D. The CDR3 consists of 14 residues. Germline-derived CDR1 and CDR2 are KGHSH and LQKENI. V dropped 3 bases and J dropped 1 base, with 9 bases sitting between them. CDR3 DNA sequence: TGTGCCAGCTCACCGACTACGGCGAACACTGAAGCTTTCTTT. Residues: CASSPTTANTEAFF. Full variable domain (missing parts from reference TRBV18 and TRBJ1-1): NAGVMQNPRHLVRRRGQEARLRCSPMKGHSHVYWYRQLPEEGLKFMVYLQKENIIDESGMPKERFSAEFPKEGPSILRIQQVVRGDSAAYFCASSPTTANTEAFFGQGTRLTVV.

CDR3 nucleotide sequence: TGCGCCAGCTCTCAATGGATGGGGGCGGCGCCGTATGGGGGAGATCCCTACGAGCAGTACTTC. Its protein is CASSQWMGAAPYGGDPYEQYF. The chain is built from TRBV5-1 and TRBJ2-7; weak D call: TRBD1 (6 bases). V lost 7 bases, J lost 2 bases, and 37 bases lay in between. The CDR3 has 21 residues. Germline CDR1 SGHRS, CDR2 YFSETQ.

The chain has TRBV7-9 and TRBJ2-1; D is possibly TRBD2 (5 bases). The V end lost 6 bases, the J end lost 4 bases, and 16 bases lay between the germline ends. The CDR3 is made up of 15 amino acids. Germline CDR1 SEHNR, CDR2 FQNEAQ (reference sequence). CDR3 in DNA: TGTGCCAGCAGTCGGACTGGCATCGATTACAATGAGCAGTTCTTC. It yields the protein CASSRTGIDYNEQFF.

This clone turned up a few times. The chain uses TRBV27 and TRBJ2-2; TRBD2 is a possible D gene (5 bases). V dropped 6 bases and J dropped 5 bases, with 7 bases sitting between them. This CDR3 has 12 residues. The germline CDR1 and CDR2 sequences are MNHEY and SMNVEV (reference sequence). In DNA, the CDR3 is TGTGCCAGCAGGACTATGACCGGGGAGCTGTTTTTT. Translated, it gives CASRTMTGELFF.

J is TRBJ2-1 and V is TRBV6-5, with D maybe TRBD1 (6 bases). The CDR3 is made up of 16 amino acids. Between the trimmed V and J ends, which lost 4 bases and 3 bases, there was a span of 16 bases. Per the germline V gene, CDR1 is MNHEY and CDR2 is SVGAGI. The CDR3 loop reads CASSSQDSRYYNEQFF. The DNA of the CDR3 is TGTGCCAGCAGTTCACAGGACAGCAGGTACTACAATGAGCAGTTCTTC.

The J gene is TRBJ2-7, the V gene TRBV7-3, with a tentative D call TRBD2 (6 bases). V was cut by 3 bases and J by 5 bases, with 11 bases left in between. Germline CDR1 is SGHTA and CDR2 is FQGTGA. The CDR3 is 13 amino acids. This chain's CDR3 is CASSFGGGDEQYF. The CDR3 nucleotides are TGTGCCAGCAGCTTTGGGGGAGGCGACGAGCAGTACTTC. Full variable domain (rest looked up from reference TRBV7-3 and TRBJ2-7): GAGVSQTPSNKVTEKGKYVELRCDPISGHTALYWYRQSLGQGPEFLIYFQGTGAADDSGLPNDRFFAVRPEGSVSTLKIQRTERGDSAVYLCASSFGGGDEQYFGPGTRLTVT.

V usage is TRBV6-5 and J usage is TRBJ1-1, with a weak D call TRBD1 (6 bases). This CDR3 has 15 residues. V was pared by 0 bases and J by 5 bases, with 13 bases between. CDR1 and CDR2 (germline): MNHEY, SVGAGI. The DNA of the CDR3 is TGTGCCAGCAGTTACTCGTCAGGGGCGCATACTGAAGCTTTCTTT. Its translation: CASSYSSGAHTEAFF.

The genes are TRBV2 and TRBJ1-2; TRBD1 matches at 7 bases. In germline, CDR1 is SNHLY, CDR2 FYNNEI. Germline trimming cut 0 bases from V and 3 bases from J; bases unmatched to any gene: 1. CDR3 length: 14 amino acids. CDR3 residues: CASSEATGYYGYTF. In DNA form, the CDR3 reads TGTGCCAGCAGTGAAGCGACAGGGTACTATGGCTACACCTTC.

The chain couples TRBV30 to TRBJ1-5; no definite D call. V was pared by 0 bases and J by 2 bases, with 17 bases between. Per germline, CDR1 GTSNPN and CDR2 SVGIG (reference sequence). The CDR3 loop spans 17 amino acids. The CDR3 reads CAWSVPKSWGGNQPQHF. The CDR3 nucleotides read TGTGCCTGGAGTGTACCCAAGAGTTGGGGAGGCAATCAGCCCCAGCATTTT.

The V gene is TRBV5-1, the J gene TRBJ2-3; possibly TRBD2 for D (5 bases). The CDR3 totals 17 residues. V lost 0 bases and J 2 bases, leaving 16 bases between the germline ends. Per the germline V gene, CDR1 is SGHRS and CDR2 is YFSETQ. CDR3 sequence reads: CASSLESGGHPTDTQYF. The CDR3 DNA reads as TGCGCCAGCAGCTTGGAATCAGGCGGGCACCCCACAGATACGCAGTATTTT.

The rearrangement uses TRBV4-3 and TRBJ2-7; tentative D call: TRBD2 (6 bases). With 1 base removed from V and 2 bases from J, the gap between germline ends came to 12 bases. CDR3 length equals 15 residues. Germline V gene sequence: CDR1 LGHNA, CDR2 YSLEER. As DNA, the CDR3 is TGCGCCAGCAGCCAAGGTTGGCGCGGGGCCTACGAGCAGTACTTC. Translated, it gives CASSQGWRGAYEQYF.

The chain recombines TRBV4-3 with TRBJ2-2; 12 positions match TRBD2. Per the germline V gene, CDR1 is LGHNA and CDR2 is YSLEER. The V and J ends lost 0 bases and 0 bases, in that order; junction bases with no gene match: 8. The CDR3 runs 20 residues. For the CDR3, the DNA is TGCGCCAGCAGCCAAGAAATTAAGACTAGCGGGAGCGCGAACACCGGGGAGCTGTTTTTT. It is translated as CASSQEIKTSGSANTGELFF.

The chain joins TRBV19 to TRBJ2-1, with 8 bases aligning to TRBD2. CDR1 LNHDA and CDR2 SQIVND come from the germline V gene (reference sequence). The CDR3 length is 13 residues. The junction had 10 bases not matched to a gene; V was cut back by 11 bases and J by 7 bases. CDR3 sequence reads: CASGSGRWNEQFF. As DNA, the CDR3 is TGTGCCTCGGGCAGCGGGAGATGGAATGAGCAGTTCTTC.

The gene calls are TRBV28 and TRBJ1-4, with D possibly matching TRBD1 (6 bases). The CDR3 spans 14 residues. The germline CDR1 and CDR2 sequences are MDHEN and SYDVKM. The V end lost 5 bases, the J end lost 0 bases, and 7 bases lay between the germline ends. CDR3 region: CASSPGATNEKLFF. The CDR3, as DNA: TGTGCCAGCAGTCCAGGGGCAACTAATGAAAAACTGTTTTTT.

V gene TRBV27 combines with J gene TRBJ2-1; D perhaps matches TRBD2 (5 bases). Germline V gene lookup returns CDR1 MNHEY and CDR2 SMNVEV (reference sequence). V was shortened by 5 bases and J by 4 bases, with 12 bases between the two germline ends. The CDR3 runs to 14 residues. The CDR3 loop reads CASSRSGSYNEQFF. The CDR3 DNA reads TGTGCCAGCAGTCGTTCGGGGTCGTACAATGAGCAGTTCTTC.

The chain couples TRBV27 to TRBJ1-2; a possible D gene is TRBD1 (5 bases). This CDR3 region has 13 residues. Germline V gives CDR1 MNHEY, CDR2 SMNVEV (reference sequence). V was clipped by 8 bases and J by 4 bases, with 14 bases between them. The CDR3 region has the DNA TGTGCCAGCCGGACGAGTCAGGGCTATGGCTACACCTTC. Amino acid sequence: CASRTSQGYGYTF.

The V gene is TRBV9, the J gene TRBJ2-1; tentatively, D is TRBD1 (5 bases). Germline V lookup: CDR1 SGDLS, CDR2 YYNGEE. Between the trimmed V and J ends, which lost 0 bases and 12 bases, there was a span of 13 bases. This CDR3 contains 13 residues. CDR3 bases: TGTGCCAGCAGCGTAGCCCATTGGGGCCGGCAGTTCTTC. Translation: CASSVAHWGRQFF.

The V gene is TRBV4-3, the J gene TRBJ2-7; no clear D gene. There are 14 residues in the CDR3. CDR1 is LGHNA and CDR2 is YSLEER in the germline V gene. V lost 0 bases and J lost 3, with 9 bases in between. CDR3 in amino acids: CASSQDVSFYEQYF. The CDR3 DNA follows: TGCGCCAGCAGCCAAGATGTGAGCTTCTACGAGCAGTACTTC.

V and J are TRBV7-7 and TRBJ2-5; possible D gene TRBD2, 5 bases. Germline V gene lookup returns CDR1 SSHAT and CDR2 FNYEAQ (reference sequence). Trimming cost V 2 bases and J 9 bases, with 22 bases left between them. The CDR3 totals 16 residues. CDR3 protein: CASSLSEGFADGAQYF. The CDR3 DNA is TGTGCCAGCAGCTTATCGGAAGGATTCGCCGACGGGGCCCAGTACTTC.